This T cell receptor (beta chain) was recovered during a study of CD8 T cells in ankylosing spondylitis (dated by TCRdb to 2016 to 2017). Notes on the research overall: To find TCR variants linked to disease, the study profiled T cell receptor beta repertoires in ankylosing spondylitis patients and healthy donors. The full study cohort comprised around 25 ankylosing spondylitis patients and approximately 100 healthy donors. Peripheral blood was sampled, and synovial fluid was additionally collected from ankylosing spondylitis patients.

The instrument was an Illumina HiSeq 2500. Quantitative 5'-RACE with molecular barcodes was the method used to prepare the TCR beta libraries. In the authors' own workflow: To identify disease-linked TCR variants, a new computational method was used, one built on a probabilistic model of VDJ rearrangement. TCRdb itself trimmed the public reads at Q25 with fastp, ran MiXCR and retained productive beta chains. Identical CDR3 proteins give one entry, which carries the most common genes and DNA. These V and J calls rely on TCRdb rather than the paper's analysis. For this sample the table gives about 160,000 distinct CDR3 sequences, of which approximately 20% were detected only once. The top ten constitute over 7.5% of the sample. Comments on this clonotype: Its antigen is currently not known. Base-call qualities are not available, and no considerably larger clone is one nucleotide away.

Here is what the overall study found, with its caveats: The disease-linked clones were reported as significantly enriched in matched synovial fluid samples from ankylosing spondylitis patients. The disease-linked clones had a CD8+ phenotype and were found at relatively low frequencies in peripheral blood. Some of the motif variants had been reported before in the synovial fluid and blood of reactive arthritis patients, a finding that suggests common disease-initiation mechanisms. A TCR beta motif made up of several highly homologous amino acid variants appeared to be characteristic of blood from ankylosing spondylitis patients.

Sample: blood, either unsorted or a sorted T cell fraction (not recorded which). The receptor's source is a male donor with ankylosing spondylitis or in good health (not recorded which).

For the CDR3, the sequence is CSAGKGVVGYTF. The DNA reads TGCAGTGCCGGAAAGGGGGTGGTAGGCTACACCTTC. This sequence uses TRBV20-1 and TRBJ1-2; the D segment could be TRBD1, given 6 matching bases. Per the germline V gene (reference sequence), DFQATT is the CDR1 and SNEGSKA is the CDR2. Its CDR3 holds 12 amino acids, cysteine through phenylalanine. Only CDR3 DNA is held: 36 bases, read in frame from base 1. V loses 6 bases of germline sequence and J loses 8 bases, and the interval between the two ends is 16 bases.